The clone carrying this T cell receptor (beta chain) was seen at least ten times. This sample stems from a study of regulatory T cells in long-lasting Graves disease. Germline CDR1 reads DFQATT; CDR2 reads SNEGSKA (reference sequence). CDR3 length: 17 residues. J was trimmed by 1 base and V by 6 bases; bases with no gene match: 8. In building TCR beta libraries, iRepertoire HTBI primers were used together with Arm-PCR of CDR3 regions. MiXCR, run by TCRdb on the multiplex PCR reads, gives a single entry per CDR3 protein. This table has hundreds of thousands of distinct CDR3 sequences, about 15% appearing once. As to time point: newly diagnosed GD, antithyroid drugs for less than 3 months. PBMC-derived RNA was used for the TCR library. Graves' disease diagnoses followed American Thyroid Association guidelines. These records were also assigned to another study, of T cells in Graves' hyperthyroidism and ophthalmopathy. That paper states: Median prediction lead before ophthalmopathy onset was 6 to 8 months with the model.

This TCR was sampled from a woman aged 25-40 years with Graves disease. V is TRBV20-1 and J is TRBJ2-3, with 15 bases aligning to TRBD2. The sequencing used peripheral blood mononuclear cells (PBMCs), collected at new diagnosis, from a patient treated with antithyroid drugs. The CDR3 DNA is TGCAGTGCCCAAGGACTAGCGGGAGGGCCAGGCACAGATACGCAGTATTTT. It specifies CSAQGLAGGPGTDTQYF.